This note documents a single T cell receptor beta chain sequence. Its target is not known. The library came from three nested PCR rounds adapted from ARM-PCR protocols. TCRdb analysed the multiplex PCR reads with MiXCR anew, one entry per CDR3 protein. The table lists 55,000 to 70,000 distinct CDR3 sequences, roughly three fifths of them singletons. The record originates from a study of tumor and adjacent non-tumor tissue in lung cancer. Background on the study: On average, productive TCRbeta reads reached about 4.2 million per sample. Overall study results and limits: TCR diversity was significantly greater in tumor than normal lung tissue.

The germline V gene has CDR1 MNHEY and CDR2 SVGAGI. This CDR3 spans 15 amino acids. The ends lost 2 bases at V and 10 bases at J; junction bases unmatched: 11. No cell sorting was done before RNA was extracted from the tissue. This clonotype was sampled from a man in his fifties with non-small cell lung cancer. Sequences were obtained from lung tumor tissue. The chain links TRBV6-5 to TRBJ1-2, with 9 positions matching TRBD1. CDR3 amino acids: CASSYRDRARSVYTF. DNA of the CDR3: TGTGCCAGCAGTTACCGGGACAGGGCCAGGAGTGTCTACACCTTC.